Below, one TCR beta chain is given with its context. Antigen specificity is unknown. The source of the sample is a study of OX40 agonist ivuxolimab in advanced cancers. Whole-study context: Partial responses were achieved by three patients: one hepatocellular carcinoma, two cutaneous melanoma.

Clones were read by immunoSEQ multiplex PCR, and TCRdb kept only the in-frame ones, dropping some. This table holds 90,000 or so clones, approximately 90% found once. Broader study findings: CD8+ T cells were the subset that, on average, had more expanded clones than CD4+. Low normalized T-cell clonal expansion was also seen in some nonresponders.

Blood draws occurred at baseline, cycle 4 day 1, and cycle 7 day 1. Between the trimmed V and J ends, which lost 5 bases and 12 bases, there was a span of 13 bases. The CDR3 totals 11 residues. Germline assignment: CDR1 MDHEN and CDR2 SYDVKM. The sequencing here drew on CD4+ or CD8+ T cells sorted from blood, taken in a trial of the OX40 agonist ivuxolimab. V gene TRBV28 combines with J gene TRBJ1-1; a weak D match, TRBD1 (5 bases). This receptor was identified in an adult with an advanced solid tumor such as melanoma, head and neck, liver or kidney cancer. The CDR3 sequence is CASSPGTATFF. The CDR3 DNA reads as TGTGCCAGCAGTCCTGGGACGGCGACTTTCTTT.